This T cell receptor beta chain is from a study of T cell changes during pregnancy in multiple sclerosis. This CDR3 comprises 12 residues. Trimming removed 2 bases at V and 5 bases at J, with 3 bases between. CDR1 is SGHTA, CDR2 FQGTGA, per germline. TCRdb's table, derived via immunoSEQ multiplex PCR, lists solely in-frame clones and lacks some. Of about 52,000 clones listed, approximately 92% are singletons. The clonotype originates from a female donor in good health, enrolled as a control in a pregnancy study. The chain recombines TRBV7-3 with TRBJ2-2; D ambiguous. The sequences come from CD4+ T cells from peripheral blood mononuclear cells, collected after pregnancy. The CDR3 loop reads CASSLATGELFF. CDR3 in DNA: TGTGCCAGCAGCTTAGCGACCGGGGAGCTGTTTTTT.